Listed below are T cell receptor beta chains from one sample, sequenced in a study of human T cells and chemical hapten exposure. MiXCR, applied by TCRdb to the RACE reads, yields one record per CDR3 protein. The data show roughly 50,000 distinct CDR3 sequences, roughly a tenth seen once. The sequencing here drew on whole blood, taken in connection with sensitization to the hapten diphenylcyclopropenone (DPC). The receptors derive from a woman aged 40 to 50 with alopecia areata. Some clones in this sample may be carry-over from other donors' samples. The CDR3 runs from the conserved cysteine through the conserved F or W. Each record gives: D gene, clone size, J gene, V gene, CDR3 protein, CDR3 DNA. A D gene is named only where the DNA matches it firmly. Clone size is not always given. Where it is, it says once, few, many or a class for expanded clones.

d_call: .
clone_size: many
j_call: TRBJ1-2
v_call: TRBV6-5
cdr3_aa: CASSSRMGSMNYGYTF
cdr3_nt: TGTGCCAGCAGTTCCCGGATGGGGTCGATGAACTATGGCTACACCTTC

d_call: TRBD1
clone_size: many
j_call: TRBJ2-7
v_call: TRBV5-4
cdr3_aa: CASSSGTGAYEQYF
cdr3_nt: TGTGCCAGCAGCTCCGGGACAGGGGCCTACGAGCAGTACTTC

d_call: .
clone_size: .
j_call: TRBJ1-6
v_call: TRBV29-1
cdr3_aa: CSVAFREGSPLHF
cdr3_nt: TGCAGCGTAGCTTTCAGGGAAGGTTCACCCCTCCACTTT

d_call: .
clone_size: few
j_call: TRBJ1-5
v_call: TRBV7-8
cdr3_aa: CASSFGLGPQPQHF
cdr3_nt: TGTGCCAGCAGCTTTGGGCTGGGCCCCCAGCCCCAGCATTTT

d_call: TRBD1
clone_size: many
j_call: TRBJ2-7
v_call: TRBV18
cdr3_aa: CASSPLTAGTGGFGEQYF
cdr3_nt: TGTGCCAGCTCACCACTAACAGCCGGGACAGGGGGCTTCGGCGAGCAGTACTTC

d_call: .
clone_size: .
j_call: TRBJ1-5
v_call: TRBV7-2
cdr3_aa: CASSSPGRPQHF
cdr3_nt: TGTGCCAGCAGCTCCCCCGGCCGGCCCCAGCATTTT

d_call: TRBD1
clone_size: few
j_call: TRBJ2-2
v_call: TRBV5-4
cdr3_aa: CASSWGQGVNTGELFF
cdr3_nt: TGTGCCAGCAGCTGGGGACAGGGGGTAAACACCGGGGAGCTGTTTTTT

d_call: .
clone_size: few
j_call: TRBJ2-7
v_call: TRBV29-1
cdr3_aa: CSVVLGRTNSYEQYF
cdr3_nt: TGCAGCGTTGTATTGGGCAGGACTAACTCCTACGAGCAGTACTTC

d_call: TRBD2
clone_size: .
j_call: TRBJ2-1
v_call: TRBV7-2
cdr3_aa: CASSRPRASGGKEQFF
cdr3_nt: TGTGCCAGCAGCCGGCCAAGGGCTAGCGGGGGAAAAGAGCAGTTCTTC

d_call: .
clone_size: .
j_call: TRBJ2-5
v_call: TRBV7-6
cdr3_aa: CASSLAGAGETQYF
cdr3_nt: TGTGCCAGCAGCTTAGCTGGGGCCGGAGAGACCCAGTACTTC

d_call: .
clone_size: few
j_call: TRBJ1-2
v_call: TRBV7-9
cdr3_aa: CASSYGTSTNYGYTF
cdr3_nt: TGTGCCAGCAGCTACGGGACGTCGACTAACTATGGCTACACCTTC

d_call: .
clone_size: .
j_call: TRBJ1-6
v_call: TRBV19
cdr3_aa: CASKLGANNSPLHF
cdr3_nt: TGTGCCAGTAAACTGGGGGCGAACAATTCACCCCTCCACTTT

d_call: .
clone_size: .
j_call: TRBJ2-5
v_call: TRBV7-2
cdr3_aa: CASIRDRRQETQYF
cdr3_nt: TGTGCCAGCATCCGGGACCGTAGACAAGAGACCCAGTACTTC

d_call: .
clone_size: many
j_call: TRBJ2-1
v_call: TRBV24-1
cdr3_aa: CATSDSSERSSYNEQFF
cdr3_nt: TGTGCCACCAGTGATTCCAGTGAGAGGAGCTCCTACAATGAGCAGTTCTTC

d_call: TRBD1
clone_size: few
j_call: TRBJ1-5
v_call: TRBV18
cdr3_aa: CASSPGNRGQQQYQHF
cdr3_nt: TGTGCCAGCTCCCCGGGGAATAGGGGACAGCAGCAGTACCAGCATTTT

d_call: TRBD1
clone_size: .
j_call: TRBJ2-2
v_call: TRBV24-1
cdr3_aa: CATSETGQGNTGELFF
cdr3_nt: TGTGCCACCAGTGAGACGGGACAGGGGAACACCGGGGAGCTGTTTTTT

d_call: .
clone_size: .
j_call: TRBJ2-7
v_call: TRBV20-1
cdr3_aa: CSASTGQHSSYEQYF
cdr3_nt: TGCAGTGCTAGTACAGGACAGCATTCCTCCTACGAGCAGTACTTC

d_call: TRBD1
clone_size: many
j_call: TRBJ1-1
v_call: TRBV7-2
cdr3_aa: CASSSSRDRGMNTEAFF
cdr3_nt: TGTGCCAGCAGCTCGTCCCGGGACAGGGGTATGAACACTGAAGCTTTCTTT

d_call: TRBD2
clone_size: few
j_call: TRBJ2-3
v_call: TRBV27
cdr3_aa: CASNQGGLAGGRAQYF
cdr3_nt: TGTGCCAGCAACCAAGGAGGACTAGCGGGGGGTAGGGCGCAGTATTTT

d_call: .
clone_size: .
j_call: TRBJ1-5
v_call: TRBV12-3/TRBV12-4
cdr3_aa: CASSRDGWKPQHF
cdr3_nt: TGTGCCAGCAGCCGGGACGGATGGAAGCCCCAGCATTTT

d_call: .
clone_size: .
j_call: TRBJ1-2
v_call: TRBV25-1
cdr3_aa: CASSEYWASAGYTF
cdr3_nt: TGTGCCAGCAGTGAATATTGGGCCAGTGCTGGCTACACCTTC

d_call: TRBD1
clone_size: .
j_call: TRBJ2-3
v_call: TRBV29-1
cdr3_aa: CSVDFVQGDLTDTQYF
cdr3_nt: TGCAGCGTTGATTTTGTACAGGGGGACCTCACAGATACGCAGTATTTT

d_call: TRBD2
clone_size: .
j_call: TRBJ2-3
v_call: TRBV20-1
cdr3_aa: CSATGTRDTQYF
cdr3_nt: TGCAGTGCAACCGGGACTAGGGATACGCAGTATTTT

d_call: TRBD2
clone_size: few
j_call: TRBJ2-1
v_call: TRBV6-1
cdr3_aa: CASSALAGSSYNEQFF
cdr3_nt: TGTGCCAGCAGTGCATTAGCGGGAAGCTCCTACAATGAGCAGTTCTTC

d_call: TRBD1
clone_size: many
j_call: TRBJ1-1
v_call: TRBV5-1
cdr3_aa: CASSRLGQGRNTEAFF
cdr3_nt: TGCGCCAGCAGCCGATTAGGACAGGGGCGGAACACTGAAGCTTTCTTT